This T cell receptor beta chain was identified during a study of identical twins. Study-wide findings and caveats: A cross-sectional statistical analysis, not follow-up of the same donors, supported the conclusions. Analyses of zero insertions could, in part, be confounded by invariant MAIT and iNKT cells. For out-of-frame beta sequences, excess twin sharing was weaker. Models underestimated out-of-frame TCR alpha sharing in monozygotic twins.

As to this clonotype: Its antigen remains unknown.

Germline V gene data show CDR1 as SNHLY and CDR2 as FYNNEI. This CDR3 contains 14 residues. Trimming pared 8 bases from V and 0 bases from J, leaving 13 bases between. Using its own MiXCR run on the 5' RACE reads, TCRdb lists one record per CDR3 protein. The sample consists of more than 350,000 distinct CDR3 sequences, roughly 9% of them appearing once. The clonotype was recovered from a woman in her 50s in good health. The rearrangement uses TRBV2 and TRBJ1-1; D is undetermined. The sample was naive T cells sorted from blood. CDR3 in amino acids: CASVGREMNTEAFF. In nucleotides, the CDR3 is TGTGCCAGCGTGGGTCGGGAGATGAACACTGAAGCTTTCTTT.